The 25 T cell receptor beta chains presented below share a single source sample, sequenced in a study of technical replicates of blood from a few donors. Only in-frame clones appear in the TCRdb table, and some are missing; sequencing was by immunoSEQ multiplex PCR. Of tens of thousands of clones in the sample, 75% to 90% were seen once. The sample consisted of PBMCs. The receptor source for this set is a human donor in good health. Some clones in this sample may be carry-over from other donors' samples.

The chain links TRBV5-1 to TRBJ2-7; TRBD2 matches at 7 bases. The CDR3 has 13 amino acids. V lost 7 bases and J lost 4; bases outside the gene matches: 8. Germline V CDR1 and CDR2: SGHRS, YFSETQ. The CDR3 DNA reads TGCGCCAGCGGACCCAGGGAGGGGTACGAGCAGTACTTC. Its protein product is CASGPREGYEQYF.

The CDR3 bases are TGCAGCGCAGAGGGACGGAGGGTGGACGAGCAGTACTTC. Translated: CSAEGRRVDEQYF. This rearrangement joins TRBV29-1 to TRBJ2-7, with D perhaps TRBD2 (6 bases). Trimming left V 7 bases short and J 5 bases short, with 18 bases between. The CDR3 consists of 13 residues. The germline CDR1 and CDR2 sequences are SQVTM and ANQGSEA.

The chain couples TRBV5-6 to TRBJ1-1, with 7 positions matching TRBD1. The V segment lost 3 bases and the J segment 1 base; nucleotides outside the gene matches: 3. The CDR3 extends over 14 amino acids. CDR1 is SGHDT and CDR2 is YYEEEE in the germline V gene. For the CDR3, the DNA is TGTGCCAGCAGCTGGGGACAGTCGAACACTGAAGCTTTCTTT. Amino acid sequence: CASSWGQSNTEAFF.

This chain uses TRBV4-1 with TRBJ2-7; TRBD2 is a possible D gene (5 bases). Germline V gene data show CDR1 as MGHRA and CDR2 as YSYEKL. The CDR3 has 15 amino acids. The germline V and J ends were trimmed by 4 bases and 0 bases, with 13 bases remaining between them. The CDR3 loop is CASSPPDGVSYEQYF. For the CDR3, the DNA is TGCGCCAGCAGCCCTCCTGACGGGGTCTCCTACGAGCAGTACTTC.

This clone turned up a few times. CDR3 sequence: CASSTSSGGVEYF. DNA for the CDR3: TGTGCCAGCAGCACATCTAGCGGGGGTGTCGAGTACTTC. This chain links TRBV13 with TRBJ2-7; TRBD2 aligns across 10 bases. CDR1 and CDR2 from the germline V gene are PRHDT and FYEKMQ (reference sequence). This CDR3 has 13 residues. Unmatched junction bases numbered 9, after V lost 5 bases and J lost 11 bases.

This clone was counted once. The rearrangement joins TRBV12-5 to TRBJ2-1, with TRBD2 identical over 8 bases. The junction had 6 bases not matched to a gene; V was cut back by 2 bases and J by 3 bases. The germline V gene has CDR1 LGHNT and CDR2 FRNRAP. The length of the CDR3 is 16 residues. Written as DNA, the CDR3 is TGTGCTAGTGGTTTGAGGGTAGCGGGACTCTACAATGAGCAGTTCTTC. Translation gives CASGLRVAGLYNEQFF.

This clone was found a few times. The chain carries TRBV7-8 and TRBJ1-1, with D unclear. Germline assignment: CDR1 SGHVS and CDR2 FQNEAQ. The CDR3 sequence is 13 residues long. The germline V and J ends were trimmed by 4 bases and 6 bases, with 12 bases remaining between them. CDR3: CASSSVIFAEAFF. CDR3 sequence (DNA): TGTGCCAGCAGCTCGGTCATTTTCGCTGAAGCTTTCTTT.

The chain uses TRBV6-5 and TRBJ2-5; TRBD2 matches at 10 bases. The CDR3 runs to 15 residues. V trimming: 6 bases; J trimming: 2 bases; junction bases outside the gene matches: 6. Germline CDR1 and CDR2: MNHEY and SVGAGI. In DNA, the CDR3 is TGTGCCAGCAGGATAGCGGGGGGAATTCAAGAGACCCAGTACTTC. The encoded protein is CASRIAGGIQETQYF.

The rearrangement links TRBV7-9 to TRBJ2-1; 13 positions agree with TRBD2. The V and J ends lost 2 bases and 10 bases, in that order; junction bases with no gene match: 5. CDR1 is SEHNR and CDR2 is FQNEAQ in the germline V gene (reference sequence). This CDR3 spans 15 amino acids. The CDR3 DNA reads TGTGCCAGCAGCTTAACGACTAGCGGGAGGATCGAGCAGTTCTTC. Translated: CASSLTTSGRIEQFF.

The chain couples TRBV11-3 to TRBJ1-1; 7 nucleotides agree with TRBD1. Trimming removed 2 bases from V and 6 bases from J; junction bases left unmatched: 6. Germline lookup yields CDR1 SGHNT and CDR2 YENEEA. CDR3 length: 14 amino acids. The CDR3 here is CASSLSHRGAEAFF. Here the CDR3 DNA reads TGTGCCAGCAGCTTAAGTCACAGGGGTGCTGAAGCTTTCTTT.

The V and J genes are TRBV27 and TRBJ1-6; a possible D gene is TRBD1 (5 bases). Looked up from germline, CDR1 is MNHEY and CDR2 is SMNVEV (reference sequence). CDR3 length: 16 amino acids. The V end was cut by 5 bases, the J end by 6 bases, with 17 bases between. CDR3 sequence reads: CASSPRVTAGNSPLHF. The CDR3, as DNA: TGTGCCAGCAGTCCCAGAGTGACAGCCGGTAATTCACCCCTCCACTTT.

CDR3 sequence: CASTSLGRAGGEETQYF. In DNA form, the CDR3 reads TGTGCCAGCACCAGCTTGGGCCGCGCGGGGGGGGAGGAGACCCAGTACTTC. The V call is TRBV7-9, the J call TRBJ2-5; 9 bases are a match to TRBD2. This CDR3 spans 17 amino acids. The germline gives CDR1 SEHNR, CDR2 FQNEAQ (reference sequence). The J segment lost 5 bases and the V segment lost 7 bases, leaving 17 bases of the junction unmatched.

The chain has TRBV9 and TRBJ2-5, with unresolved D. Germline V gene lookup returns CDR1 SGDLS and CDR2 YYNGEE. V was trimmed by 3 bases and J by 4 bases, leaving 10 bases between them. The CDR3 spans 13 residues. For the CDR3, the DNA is TGTGCCAGCAGCGGCCTAGATGGAGAGACCCAGTACTTC. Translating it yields CASSGLDGETQYF.

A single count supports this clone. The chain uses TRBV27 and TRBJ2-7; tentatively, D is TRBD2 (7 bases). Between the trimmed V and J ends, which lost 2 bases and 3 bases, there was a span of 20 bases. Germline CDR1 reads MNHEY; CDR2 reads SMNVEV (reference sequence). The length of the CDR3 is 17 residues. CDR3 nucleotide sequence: TGTGCCAGCAGTTTACTCCTTAAAGGGGGGGTCATCTACGAGCAGTACTTC. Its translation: CASSLLLKGGVIYEQYF.

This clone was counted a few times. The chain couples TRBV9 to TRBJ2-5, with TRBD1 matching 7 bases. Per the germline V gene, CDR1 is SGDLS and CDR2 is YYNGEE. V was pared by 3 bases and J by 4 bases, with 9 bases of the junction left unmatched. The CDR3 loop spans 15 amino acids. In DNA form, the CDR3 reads TGTGCCAGCAGCGCCATGAACGGGGACAGAGAGACCCAGTACTTC. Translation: CASSAMNGDRETQYF.

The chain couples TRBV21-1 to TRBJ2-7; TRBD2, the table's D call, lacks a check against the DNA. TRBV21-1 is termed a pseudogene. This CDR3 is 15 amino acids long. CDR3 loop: CASSKTSGLSYEQYF. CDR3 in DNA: TGTGCCAGCAGCAAAACTAGCGGGTTATCCTACGAGCAGTACTTC.

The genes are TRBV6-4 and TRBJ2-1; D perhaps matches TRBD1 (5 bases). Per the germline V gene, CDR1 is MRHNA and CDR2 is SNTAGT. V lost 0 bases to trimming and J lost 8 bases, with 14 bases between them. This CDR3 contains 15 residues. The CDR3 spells CASSDSSDPRDEQFF. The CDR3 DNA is TGTGCCAGCAGTGACTCGTCGGACCCCAGGGATGAGCAGTTCTTC.

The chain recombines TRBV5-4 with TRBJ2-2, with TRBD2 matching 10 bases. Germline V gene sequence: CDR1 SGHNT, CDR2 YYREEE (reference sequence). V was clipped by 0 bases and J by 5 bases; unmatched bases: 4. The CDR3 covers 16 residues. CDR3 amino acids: CASSLANSGGTGELFF. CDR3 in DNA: TGTGCCAGCAGCTTGGCGAATAGCGGGGGGACCGGGGAGCTGTTTTTT.

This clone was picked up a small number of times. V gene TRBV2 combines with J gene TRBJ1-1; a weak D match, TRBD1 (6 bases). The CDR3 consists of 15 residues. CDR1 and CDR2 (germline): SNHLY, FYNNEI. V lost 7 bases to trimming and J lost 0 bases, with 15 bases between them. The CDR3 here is CASNEPNRVNTEAFF. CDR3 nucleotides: TGTGCCAGCAATGAGCCCAACAGGGTGAACACTGAAGCTTTCTTT.

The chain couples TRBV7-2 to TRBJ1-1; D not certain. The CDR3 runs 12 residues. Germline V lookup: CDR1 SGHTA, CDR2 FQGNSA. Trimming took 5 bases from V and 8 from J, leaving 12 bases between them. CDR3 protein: CASSKRTSEAFF. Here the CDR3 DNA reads TGTGCCAGCAGCAAGCGGACGTCAGAAGCTTTCTTT.

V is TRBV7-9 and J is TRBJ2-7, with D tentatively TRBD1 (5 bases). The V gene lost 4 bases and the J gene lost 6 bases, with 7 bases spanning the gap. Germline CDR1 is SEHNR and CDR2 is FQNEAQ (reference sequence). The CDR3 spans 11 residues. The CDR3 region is CASSYRFEQYF. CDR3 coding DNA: TGTGCCAGCAGCTACAGGTTCGAGCAGTACTTC.

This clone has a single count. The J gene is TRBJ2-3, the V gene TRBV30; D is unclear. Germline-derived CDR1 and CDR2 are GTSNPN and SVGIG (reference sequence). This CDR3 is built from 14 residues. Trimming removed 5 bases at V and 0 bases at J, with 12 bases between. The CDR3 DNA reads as TGTGCCTGGGGAGACGCACTTAGCACAGATACGCAGTATTTT. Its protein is CAWGDALSTDTQYF.

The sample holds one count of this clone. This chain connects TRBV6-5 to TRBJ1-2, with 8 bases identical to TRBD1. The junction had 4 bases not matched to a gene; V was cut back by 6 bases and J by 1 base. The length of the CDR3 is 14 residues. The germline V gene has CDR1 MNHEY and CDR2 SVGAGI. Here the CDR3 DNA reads TGTGCCAGCAGGACGACAGGGGATAACTATGGCTACACCTTC. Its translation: CASRTTGDNYGYTF.

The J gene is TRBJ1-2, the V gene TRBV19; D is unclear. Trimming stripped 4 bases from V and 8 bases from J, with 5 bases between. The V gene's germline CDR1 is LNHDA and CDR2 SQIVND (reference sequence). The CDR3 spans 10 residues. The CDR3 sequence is CASSNGGYTF. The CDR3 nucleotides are TGTGCCAGTAGTAACGGGGGCTACACCTTC.

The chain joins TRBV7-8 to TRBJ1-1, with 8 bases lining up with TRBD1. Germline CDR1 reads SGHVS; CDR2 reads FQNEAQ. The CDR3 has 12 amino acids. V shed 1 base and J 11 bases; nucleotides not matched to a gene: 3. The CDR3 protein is CASSLDRGSAFF. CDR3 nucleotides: TGTGCCAGCAGCTTAGACAGGGGGTCTGCTTTCTTT.